The TCR beta chain under discussion was sequenced for a study of human T cells and chemical hapten exposure. Overall study context: There were per-sample TCR yield variations, arising mainly from small pooled library volume differences. The study's findings and limits: It should be noted that donors had alopecia, so their immune response may differ from healthy people's. TCRs at high frequency, those above 1 in 1000, did not change with DPC sensitization.

Under the authors' procedure: The median was about 96,000 TCRs per sample, ranging about 20,000 to 690,600. TCRdb recomputed calls from the RACE reads with MiXCR, one row per CDR3 protein. The V and J calls here are based on TCRdb, not the publication. The table records about 340,000 distinct CDR3 sequences, around 7% of them present only once. This CDR3 contains 17 residues. V was clipped by 1 base and J by 9 bases, with 22 bases between them. Germline CDR1 reads SGHTA; CDR2 reads FQGNSA. As regards this clonotype: Its cognate antigen is unknown.

Time point of the sample: patch test 1, 2 weeks after DPC sensitization. Stated treatment: therapeutic diphenylcyclopropenone sensitization with weekly scalp DPC. The J gene is TRBJ2-1, the V gene TRBV7-2, with D maybe TRBD1 (6 bases). The origin of this receptor is a woman under 30 with alopecia areata. Some clones in this sample may be carry-over from other donors' samples. Sequences were derived from whole blood, sampled in connection with sensitization to the hapten diphenylcyclopropenone (DPC). The CDR3 sequence is CASSLGDRTAPRGEQFF. CDR3 coding DNA: TGTGCCAGCAGCTTAGGCGACAGGACCGCCCCTCGCGGTGAGCAGTTCTTC. Using reference TRBV7-2 and TRBJ2-1 for the parts outside the CDR3, the full variable domain is GAGVSQSPSNKVTEKGKDVELRCDPISGHTALYWYRQSLGQGLEFLIYFQGNSAPDKSGLPSDRFSAERTGGSVSTLTIQRTQQEDSAVYLCASSLGDRTAPRGEQFFGPGTRLTVL.